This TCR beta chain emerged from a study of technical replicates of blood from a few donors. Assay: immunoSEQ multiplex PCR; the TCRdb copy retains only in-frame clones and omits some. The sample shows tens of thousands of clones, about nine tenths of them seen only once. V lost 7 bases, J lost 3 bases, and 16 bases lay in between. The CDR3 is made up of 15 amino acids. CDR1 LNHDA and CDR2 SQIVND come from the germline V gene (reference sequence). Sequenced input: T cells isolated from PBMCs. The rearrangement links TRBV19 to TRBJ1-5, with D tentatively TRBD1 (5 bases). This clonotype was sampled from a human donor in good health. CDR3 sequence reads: CASKPRGGDNQPQHF. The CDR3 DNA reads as TGTGCCAGTAAACCTCGAGGAGGGGACAATCAGCCCCAGCATTTT.